This T cell receptor (beta chain) was sequenced for a study of graft-versus-host responses after intestinal transplantation. Study in general: Anti-thymocyte globulin induction preceded two to four years of tacrolimus and steroid maintenance in all recipients. Study-wide findings and caveats: Allograft clonal ratios (graft-versus-host to host-versus-graft) were high in patients who had graft-donor T cell macrochimerism. Recipient bone marrow held GvH clones, some seen earlier in ileum or blood. Early post-transplant HvG declines showed an association with peak circulating GvH clone levels.

V lost 6 bases to trimming and J lost 3 bases, with 15 bases between them. The V gene's germline CDR1 is KGHSH and CDR2 LQKENI. The CDR3 has 14 amino acids. TCRdb's table, derived via immunoSEQ multiplex PCR, lists solely in-frame clones and lacks some. The profile shows approximately 85,000 clones, around 93% of them singletons. Comments on this clone: What it binds is unknown.

The rearrangement uses TRBV18 and TRBJ2-7; D is perhaps TRBD1 (6 bases). Sequencing used unstimulated CD8+ T cells sorted from spleen or lymph node cells, obtained before transplant. The clonotype comes from a human donor who was the organ donor for an intestinal transplant. The CDR3 nucleotides read TGTGCCAGCTCCCGACCCACAGGGTACTACGAGCAGTACTTC. It yields the protein CASSRPTGYYEQYF.